What follows is one TCR beta chain and its context. The antigen is not known. This entry belongs to a study of response to subunit inactivated influenza vaccine. Study-level results: Each seasonal flu vaccination may recruit only limited new T cells, authors suggested.

TCRdb fed the RT-PCR reads into MiXCR, producing one record per CDR3 protein. The table shows about 520,000 distinct CDR3 sequences, with approximately 7.8% occurring only once. Germline loops: CDR1 SGHAT, CDR2 FQNNGV. The ends were cut back, 6 bases at V and 8 bases at J, with 16 bases in the middle. The CDR3 loop spans 13 amino acids. The TCR was taken from a man between 50 and 75 years old who received an inactivated influenza vaccine. The source was PBMCs from blood, collected around 25 months after vaccination. The chain joins TRBV11-2 to TRBJ1-2; the D gene is possibly TRBD1 (5 bases). The CDR3 bases are TGTGCCAGCAGACTTACAGGCACGGGCGGCTACACCTTC. Encoded protein: CASRLTGTGGYTF.